The 27 T cell receptor beta chains given below trace back to one sample, sequenced in a study of blood T cell repertoires in COVID-19. Data came from immunoSEQ multiplex PCR; TCRdb stores just in-frame clones and leaves some out. The sample lists a few hundred thousand clones, 80% to 85% seen once, with 6.8% in the top ten. Sequenced sample: PBMCs or T cells enriched from blood (not recorded which). Receptors were obtained from a middle-aged woman who had recovered from COVID-19.

The chain is built from TRBV19 and TRBJ1-5; no definite D call. Germline V gene sequence: CDR1 LNHDA, CDR2 SQIVND (reference sequence). The CDR3 extends over 16 amino acids. The V gene lost 1 base and the J gene lost 0 bases, with 10 bases spanning the gap. The CDR3 bases are TGTGCCAGTAGTATAGGTAGCCCTTATAGCAATCAGCCCCAGCATTTT. This translates into CASSIGSPYSNQPQHF.

This rearrangement joins TRBV4-1 to TRBJ1-1; 10 nucleotides agree with TRBD1. Germline assignment: CDR1 MGHRA and CDR2 YSYEKL. With 2 bases clipped from V and 11 bases from J, the junction kept 8 bases outside the gene matches. The CDR3 loop spans 14 amino acids. The CDR3 nucleotides are TGCGCCAGCAGCCAAACCGGGACAGGGGATGTGGCTTTCTTT. Amino acids: CASSQTGTGDVAFF.

This clone showed up just once. The V gene is TRBV21-1, the J gene TRBJ2-7; TRBD2 reflects the table's D call only, with no check against the DNA. TRBV21-1 is assigned pseudogene status. The length of the CDR3 is 15 residues. This CDR3 reads CASSNRGRRAYEQYV. In nucleotides, the CDR3 is TGTGCCAGCAGCAATAGGGGCAGGAGGGCCTACGAGCAGTACGTC.

The table lists this clone with a few counts. V usage is TRBV30 and J usage is TRBJ1-5; 8 bases line up with TRBD1. Trimming at V came to 4 bases and at J to 2 bases, leaving 13 bases not matched to a gene. The CDR3 sequence is 17 residues long. Germline CDR1 and CDR2: GTSNPN and SVGIG (reference sequence). The CDR3 spells CAWTVDRGRGGNQPQHF. Written as DNA, the CDR3 is TGTGCCTGGACCGTCGACAGGGGCCGAGGGGGCAATCAGCCCCAGCATTTT.

This clone was seen a handful of times. This chain uses TRBV9 with TRBJ2-1; 8 bases match TRBD2. The CDR3 spans 14 residues. Unmatched junction bases numbered 8, after V lost 2 bases and J lost 10 bases. Germline values: CDR1 SGDLS, CDR2 YYNGEE. In DNA, the CDR3 is TGTGCCAGCAGCGTCTTAGCGGGATCCCCGGAGCAGTTCTTC. Its translation: CASSVLAGSPEQFF.

J is TRBJ2-1 and V is TRBV7-2; D is perhaps TRBD2 (6 bases). Germline V gene sequence: CDR1 SGHTA, CDR2 FQGNSA. Trimming cost V 0 bases and J 1 base, with 7 bases left between them. This CDR3 contains 15 residues. CDR3 coding DNA: TGTGCCAGCAGCTTAGCGGCGGGGTCCTACAATGAGCAGTTCTTC. Translating it yields CASSLAAGSYNEQFF.

The chain carries TRBV7-2 and TRBJ2-1, with D maybe TRBD2 (6 bases). Trimming removed 1 base at V and 4 bases at J, with 11 bases between. Germline V gene lookup returns CDR1 SGHTA and CDR2 FQGNSA. The CDR3 sequence is 15 residues long. The CDR3 coding sequence is TGTGCCAGCAGCTTAGATCCGGGACTTTACAATGAGCAGTTCTTC. It encodes CASSLDPGLYNEQFF.

The chain has TRBV25-1 and TRBJ1-6; a weak D match, TRBD1 (5 bases). CDR3 length equals 16 residues. Looked up from germline, CDR1 is MGHDK and CDR2 is SYGVNS. Trimming removed 4 bases at V and 7 bases at J, with 17 bases between. CDR3 bases: TGTGCCAGCAGTGGCCCGAGATTCACAGGCAATTCACCCCTCCACTTT. It yields the protein CASSGPRFTGNSPLHF.

This chain links TRBV6-5 with TRBJ1-2, with D perhaps TRBD1 (5 bases). CDR1 is MNHEY and CDR2 is SVGAGI in the germline V gene. Trimming pared 2 bases from V and 4 bases from J, leaving 8 bases between. CDR3 length: 13 amino acids. Written as DNA, the CDR3 is TGTGCCAGCAGTTACGAAGGGGCCTATGGCTACACCTTC. This gives the protein CASSYEGAYGYTF.

The V and J genes are TRBV5-1 and TRBJ1-1; 8 bases line up with TRBD1. The CDR3 spans 13 residues. With V trimmed by 4 bases and J by 5 bases, 4 bases remained unmatched. Per the germline V gene, CDR1 is SGHRS and CDR2 is YFSETQ. In nucleotides, the CDR3 is TGCGCCAGCAGCCAGACAGGGGTGACTGAAGCTTTCTTT. This gives the protein CASSQTGVTEAFF. Based on the CDR3 plus reference TRBV5-1 and TRBJ1-1, the full variable domain is KAGVTQTPRYLIKTRGQQVTLSCSPISGHRSVSWYQQTPGQGLQFLFEYFSETQRNKGNFPGRFSGRQFSNSRSEMNVSTLELGDSALYLCASSQTGVTEAFFGQGTRLTVV.

This sequence joins TRBV29-1 and TRBJ2-3, with 7 bases lining up with TRBD2. Germline assignment: CDR1 SQVTM and CDR2 ANQGSEA. J gave up 5 bases and V 4 bases, and 12 bases lay outside the gene matches. This CDR3 is 15 amino acids long. Here the CDR3 DNA reads TGCAGCGTTGGTGGGGGGGTTTCAACGGGAGATACGCAGTATTTT. Encoded protein: CSVGGGVSTGDTQYF.

V usage is TRBV5-1 and J usage is TRBJ1-5, with 7 bases aligning to TRBD1. Trimming removed 1 base from V and 3 bases from J; junction bases left unmatched: 19. Germline V gene data show CDR1 as SGHRS and CDR2 as YFSETQ. The CDR3 sequence is 20 residues long. In nucleotides, the CDR3 is TGCGCCAGCAGCTTGAGGAACGGGGTTTTGACAGGGACCCTCAATCAGCCCCAGCATTTT. Amino acids: CASSLRNGVLTGTLNQPQHF.

J is TRBJ2-3 and V is TRBV27; a possible D gene is TRBD1 (6 bases). Germline values: CDR1 MNHEY, CDR2 SMNVEV (reference sequence). Trimming took off 2 bases at V and 6 bases at J, with 21 bases between the two ends. The CDR3 covers 17 residues. Here the CDR3 DNA reads TGTGCCAGCAGTTTAGGGGGCCCCTTCGGGGCCGGGGATACGCAGTATTTT. Protein: CASSLGGPFGAGDTQYF.

The chain carries TRBV2 and TRBJ2-7; the match to TRBD2 covers 10 bases. This CDR3 is 16 amino acids long. Looked up from germline, CDR1 is SNHLY and CDR2 is FYNNEI. J was trimmed by 2 bases and V by 0 bases; bases with no gene match: 4. This CDR3 reads CASSEAGSGRTYEQYF. The CDR3 coding sequence is TGTGCCAGCAGTGAAGCGGGTAGCGGGAGGACCTACGAGCAGTACTTC.

The CDR3 spells CASSKVPGHRRLTQYF. The CDR3 DNA follows: TGTGCCAGCAGCAAAGTGCCGGGACACCGGAGGTTGACCCAGTACTTC. The genes are TRBV21-1 and TRBJ2-5; the table's D call TRBD1 went unverified against the DNA. TRBV21-1 is classified as a pseudogene. CDR3 size: 16 residues.

The genes are TRBV28 and TRBJ1-1; D unclear. Germline values: CDR1 MDHEN, CDR2 SYDVKM. Trimming cost V 6 bases and J 3 bases, with 14 bases left between them. The CDR3 runs to 14 residues. CDR3 amino acids: CASSVGGSDTEAFF. The CDR3, as DNA: TGTGCCAGCAGCGTCGGTGGAAGCGACACTGAAGCTTTCTTT.

This chain connects TRBV5-1 to TRBJ1-4; D may be TRBD1 (6 bases). This CDR3 is 15 amino acids long. Germline CDR1 SGHRS, CDR2 YFSETQ. The V end was cut by 3 bases, the J end by 8 bases, with 17 bases between. CDR3 sequence reads: CASSSEDSLKEKLFF. CDR3 nucleotide sequence: TGCGCCAGCAGCTCAGAGGACAGCTTGAAAGAAAAACTGTTTTTT.

J is TRBJ2-6 and V is TRBV29-1, with no clear D. Germline lookup yields CDR1 SQVTM and CDR2 ANQGSEA. Trimming left V 0 bases short and J 0 bases short, with 6 bases between. CDR3 length: 15 amino acids. CDR3 protein: CSVEENNSGANVLTF. In nucleotides, the CDR3 is TGCAGCGTTGAAGAAAATAACTCTGGGGCCAACGTCCTGACTTTC.

The rearrangement joins TRBV30 to TRBJ2-1; TRBD2 aligns across 10 bases. V lost 0 bases and J lost 8; bases outside the gene matches: 10. The germline gives CDR1 GTSNPN, CDR2 SVGIG (reference sequence). This CDR3 comprises 16 residues. In DNA, the CDR3 is TGTGCCTGGAGTGTACGCGGGGGGACTAGCGATTATGAGCAGTTCTTC. As protein: CAWSVRGGTSDYEQFF. Combining the CDR3 with reference TRBV30 and TRBJ2-1 gives the whole variable domain SQTIHQWPATLVQPVGSPLSLECTVEGTSNPNLYWYRQAAGRGLQLLFYSVGIGQISSEVPQNLSASRPQDRQFILSSKKLLLSDSGFYLCAWSVRGGTSDYEQFFGPGTRLTVL.

J is TRBJ1-5 and V is TRBV27; no reliable D call. There are 16 residues in the CDR3. The V gene's germline CDR1 is MNHEY and CDR2 SMNVEV (reference sequence). The germline V and J ends were trimmed by 0 bases and 5 bases, with 14 bases remaining between them. The chain's CDR3 is CASSLSASPSDQPQHF. The CDR3 nucleotides read TGTGCCAGCAGTTTATCAGCTTCTCCGAGCGATCAGCCCCAGCATTTT.

V gene TRBV27 combines with J gene TRBJ2-3, with 8 bases fitting TRBD2. The V gene's germline CDR1 is MNHEY and CDR2 SMNVEV (reference sequence). CDR3 length: 17 amino acids. J lost 1 base, V lost 7 bases, and 13 bases had no gene match. The CDR3 nucleotides read TGTGCCAGCATTGGGGGTAGCGGGACTCTTCGCACAGATACGCAGTATTTT. It is translated as CASIGGSGTLRTDTQYF.

The chain joins TRBV30 to TRBJ2-7; 7 bases match TRBD2. This CDR3 has 13 residues. Germline V gene sequence: CDR1 GTSNPN, CDR2 SVGIG (reference sequence). Trimming removed 1 base from V and 4 bases from J; junction bases left unmatched: 4. CDR3 sequence reads: CAWSAQGGYEQYF. The CDR3 region has the DNA TGTGCCTGGAGTGCTCAGGGAGGGTACGAGCAGTACTTC.

The V call is TRBV19, the J call TRBJ2-7, with TRBD1 matching over 10 bases. This CDR3 is built from 15 residues. Germline values: CDR1 LNHDA, CDR2 SQIVND (reference sequence). The V segment lost 3 bases and the J segment 2 bases; nucleotides outside the gene matches: 4. As DNA, the CDR3 is TGTGCCAGTAGTATCCCCGGGACAGGGGCCTACGAGCAGTACTTC. Amino acid sequence: CASSIPGTGAYEQYF.

The chain combines TRBV5-1 with TRBJ2-2; maybe TRBD2 (5 bases). The CDR3 consists of 13 residues. V was shortened by 4 bases and J by 3 bases, with 7 bases between the two germline ends. Per the germline V gene, CDR1 is SGHRS and CDR2 is YFSETQ. The CDR3: CASSGSDTGELFF. CDR3 bases: TGCGCCAGCAGCGGGAGCGACACCGGGGAGCTGTTTTTT.

The V and J genes are TRBV3-1 (or the pseudogene TRBV3-2) and TRBJ2-1; D is perhaps TRBD2 (5 bases). Between the trimmed V and J ends, which lost 0 bases and 4 bases, there was a span of 10 bases. Germline V CDR1 and CDR2: LGHDT, YNNKEL (reference sequence). The CDR3 runs to 15 residues. This CDR3 is CASSQEGWTYNEQFF. Written as DNA, the CDR3 is TGTGCCAGCAGCCAAGAAGGGTGGACTTACAATGAGCAGTTCTTC.

This chain connects TRBV25-1 to TRBJ2-1; 7 positions match TRBD1. CDR1 MGHDK and CDR2 SYGVNS come from the germline V gene. Trimming cost V 3 bases and J 4 bases; bases outside gene matches: 3. This CDR3 region has 14 residues. The CDR3 reads CASSDDRDYNEQFF. CDR3 nucleotide sequence: TGTGCCAGCAGTGATGACAGGGATTACAATGAGCAGTTCTTC.

The chain has TRBV27 and TRBJ1-6; no firm D call. In germline, CDR1 is MNHEY, CDR2 SMNVEV (reference sequence). The CDR3 is 14 amino acids. The V end was cut by 3 bases, the J end by 0 bases, with 3 bases between. CDR3 bases: TGTGCCAGCAGTTTTCGCTCCTATAATTCACCCCTCCACTTT. Translated: CASSFRSYNSPLHF.